The entry below gives a single TCR beta chain sequence along with its context. With 6 bases clipped from V and 1 base from J, the junction kept 0 bases outside the gene matches. The CDR3 extends over 12 amino acids. Germline V lookup: CDR1 SNHLY, CDR2 FYNNEI. This sample was included in a study of blood T cell repertoires in COVID-19. Generated by immunoSEQ multiplex PCR, the TCRdb table keeps only in-frame clones and is missing some. Here the sample spans about 150,000 clones, 75% to 90% being singletons. The TCR was taken from a woman in her fifties or sixties with active COVID-19. Sequencing was carried out using peripheral blood. The chain has TRBV2 and TRBJ2-7; 7 nucleotides line up with TRBD1. CDR3 sequence reads: CASRGQSYEQYF. CDR3 sequence (DNA): TGTGCCAGCAGGGGACAGTCCTACGAGCAGTACTTC.